This is a list of T cell receptor beta chains from one sample in a study of blood T cells in healthy people across ages. TCRdb itself ran the 5' RACE reads through MiXCR, one entry per CDR3 protein. The data show about 380,000 distinct CDR3 sequences, approximately 52% seen once. The sequenced sample consisted of blood. These receptors all stem from a man in his 60s in good health. Both conserved end residues are part of each CDR3. D genes are given only for firm matches. Clone sizes are given selectively: once, few, many, or a class where the clone is expanded.

D,J,V,size,CDR3,DNA
TRBD2,TRBJ2-7,TRBV6-2/TRBV6-3,.,CASSYLRTSGRSSYEQYF,TGTGCCAGCAGTTACCTGAGGACTAGCGGGAGATCTTCCTACGAGCAGTACTTC
TRBD2,TRBJ2-3,TRBV18,.,CASSPSLTLAGGRTDTQYF,TGTGCCAGCTCACCATCCTTGACTTTAGCGGGGGGACGCACAGATACGCAGTATTTT
TRBD2,TRBJ2-3,TRBV5-1,.,CASSWEGRFTDTQYF,TGCGCCAGCAGCTGGGAGGGACGTTTCACAGATACGCAGTATTTT
TRBD1,TRBJ2-6,TRBV18,.,CASSLTGGDNVLTF,TGTGCCAGCTCACTGACAGGGGGGGACAACGTCCTGACTTTC
.,TRBJ2-3,TRBV20-1,.,CSARDQRRDTQYF,TGCAGTGCTAGAGATCAACGCAGAGATACGCAGTATTTT
.,TRBJ1-2,TRBV2,.,CASSRNQGYGYTF,TGTGCCAGCAGTAGGAACCAGGGATATGGCTACACCTTC
.,TRBJ2-1,TRBV5-1,.,CASSFGDATYNEQFF,TGCGCCAGCAGCTTCGGGGATGCCACCTACAATGAGCAGTTCTTC
.,TRBJ2-7,TRBV5-1,once,CASSPDTLYEQYF,TGCGCCAGCAGCCCGGACACCCTCTACGAGCAGTACTTC
.,TRBJ2-1,TRBV9,.,CASSVVSGGGSGGLYNEQFF,TGTGCCAGCAGCGTAGTATCAGGGGGAGGGAGCGGGGGCCTTTACAATGAGCAGTTCTTC
TRBD1,TRBJ2-7,TRBV5-1,.,CASSLEGAGYEQYF,TGCGCCAGCAGCTTGGAGGGGGCTGGTTACGAGCAGTACTTC
.,TRBJ2-4,TRBV28,.,CASSLLSGGLAKNIQYF,TGTGCCAGCAGCTTACTCTCAGGGGGACTAGCCAAAAACATTCAGTACTTC
TRBD1,TRBJ2-1,TRBV5-1,.,CASNPGTGAGVEQFF,TGCGCCAGCAACCCTGGGACAGGAGCCGGAGTTGAGCAGTTCTTC
.,TRBJ2-5,TRBV20-1,.,CSARPLAETQYF,TGCAGTGCTAGACCGTTGGCGGAGACCCAGTACTTC
TRBD2,TRBJ2-1,TRBV3-1,.,CASSQVLAGVGGNEQFF,TGTGCCAGCAGCCAAGTGCTAGCGGGAGTGGGTGGGAATGAGCAGTTCTTC
.,TRBJ2-7,TRBV20-1,few,CSAREPTLYEQYF,TGCAGTGCCCGCGAGCCGACCCTCTACGAGCAGTACTTC
.,TRBJ1-4,TRBV4-3,.,CASSQGPGRKLFF,TGCGCCAGCAGCCAAGGTCCAGGGAGAAAACTGTTTTTT
.,TRBJ2-3,TRBV12-3/TRBV12-4,.,CASSPSRVRTDTQYF,TGTGCCAGCAGCCCCTCGCGGGTGCGCACAGATACGCAGTATTTT
TRBD2,TRBJ2-3,TRBV7-2,.,CASSLNPRGVDTQYF,TGTGCCAGCAGCTTAAACCCCCGGGGGGTAGATACGCAGTATTTT
.,TRBJ2-1,TRBV6-5,.,CASSYSSAPRAGPSYNEQFF,TGTGCCAGCAGTTACTCGAGTGCTCCTCGGGCGGGACCCTCCTACAATGAGCAGTTCTTC
.,TRBJ1-2,TRBV5-1,few,CASSSRDPRDGYTF,TGCGCCAGCAGCTCCCGGGATCCACGGGATGGCTACACCTTC
.,TRBJ2-3,TRBV20-1,.,CSARDRGNTQYF,TGCAGTGCTAGAGATAGGGGGAATACGCAGTATTTT
.,TRBJ2-7,TRBV5-6,.,CASSPGLGPYEQYF,TGTGCCAGCAGCCCCGGGCTGGGGCCATACGAGCAGTACTTC
.,TRBJ2-1,TRBV10-2,.,CASSESGTSAKNEQFF,TGCGCCAGCAGTGAGTCGGGGACCTCGGCGAAGAATGAGCAGTTCTTC
.,TRBJ2-7,TRBV29-1,.,CSVLENSYEQYF,TGCAGCGTCCTTGAGAACTCCTACGAGCAGTACTTC
TRBD1,TRBJ2-7,TRBV6-2/TRBV6-3,.,CASRNRGREQYF,TGTGCCAGCAGGAACAGGGGGCGGGAGCAGTACTTC
.,TRBJ2-7,TRBV20-1,few,CSARQGPLEQYF,TGCAGTGCTAGACAGGGTCCCCTCGAGCAGTACTTC
TRBD2,TRBJ2-3,TRBV20-1,.,CSARTSGGRTDTQYF,TGCAGTGCCAGAACTAGCGGGGGTCGCACAGATACGCAGTATTTT
.,TRBJ2-1,TRBV9,.,CASSVGPGADEQFF,TGTGCCAGCAGCGTAGGCCCAGGGGCGGATGAGCAGTTCTTC
.,TRBJ2-3,TRBV15,.,CATSRDGMTQYF,TGTGCCACCAGCAGAGATGGAATGACGCAGTATTTT
.,TRBJ2-2,TRBV6-4,.,CASTRKRAGLYTGELFF,TGTGCCAGCACCCGTAAAAGGGCAGGGCTTTACACCGGGGAGCTGTTTTTT
TRBD2,TRBJ2-7,TRBV14,few,CASSQALGGTPPYEQYF,TGTGCCAGCAGCCAAGCCCTCGGGGGGACCCCTCCCTACGAGCAGTACTTC
TRBD1,TRBJ1-3,TRBV4-2,.,CASSQEIGARGALSSGNTIYF,TGTGCCAGCAGCCAAGAGATTGGGGCCAGGGGGGCCCTCAGCTCTGGAAACACCATATATTTT
.,TRBJ2-3,TRBV14,.,CASSRDFHDTQYF,TGTGCCAGCAGCCGGGACTTCCACGATACGCAGTATTTT
TRBD2,TRBJ2-3,TRBV20-1,once,CSAGSGLLTDTQYF,TGCAGTGCTGGTAGCGGGCTCCTCACAGATACGCAGTATTTT
.,TRBJ2-4,TRBV7-2,many,CASSLDGTRSNIQYF,TGTGCCAGCAGCTTAGATGGGACCCGATCGAACATTCAGTACTTC
.,TRBJ1-1,TRBV5-1,.,CASSAGTLGTEAFF,TGCGCCAGCAGCGCAGGAACATTGGGCACTGAAGCTTTCTTT
.,TRBJ2-1,TRBV11-1,many,CASSPLGGGVTNEQFF,TGTGCCAGCAGCCCTTTGGGAGGGGGGGTTACTAATGAGCAGTTCTTC
TRBD1,TRBJ2-7,TRBV28,many,CASSILVGQGHEQYF,TGTGCCAGCAGCATCCTAGTCGGACAGGGACACGAGCAGTACTTC
.,TRBJ1-2,TRBV5-1,.,CASNLESRGGYTF,TGCGCCAGCAACTTGGAATCCAGGGGCGGCTACACCTTC
TRBD1,TRBJ1-2,TRBV27,.,CASRTQGANYGYTF,TGTGCCAGCAGGACACAGGGGGCTAACTATGGCTACACCTTC
.,TRBJ2-1,TRBV20-1,few,CSAFFWNEQFF,TGCAGTGCTTTTTTTTGGAATGAGCAGTTCTTC
.,TRBJ2-3,TRBV29-1,few,CSVEDAVSTDTQYF,TGCAGCGTTGAAGATGCGGTTAGCACAGATACGCAGTATTTT
TRBD1,TRBJ2-5,TRBV5-1,many,CASSYRGTAQETQYF,TGCGCCAGCAGCTATCGAGGGACAGCCCAAGAGACCCAGTACTTC
.,TRBJ2-5,TRBV6-2/TRBV6-3,.,CASSSYDPGLKETQYF,TGTGCCAGCAGTTCCTACGATCCGGGACTCAAAGAGACCCAGTACTTC
.,TRBJ2-1,TRBV29-1,.,CSVEIGPNEQFF,TGCAGCGTTGAGATAGGTCCCAATGAGCAGTTCTTC
.,TRBJ2-1,TRBV6-5,many,CASSLGMWDEQFF,TGTGCCAGCAGTTTGGGGATGTGGGATGAGCAGTTCTTC
TRBD1,TRBJ2-5,TRBV18,few,CASSLRQGWEETQYF,TGTGCCAGCTCCCTCCGACAGGGATGGGAAGAGACCCAGTACTTC
TRBD2,TRBJ2-7,TRBV29-1,.,CSVEGSGGYEQYF,TGCAGCGTTGAAGGTAGCGGGGGCTACGAGCAGTACTTC
.,TRBJ2-5,TRBV18,.,CASSLRGKETQYF,TGTGCCAGCTCTCTACGGGGAAAAGAGACCCAGTACTTC
.,TRBJ2-2,TRBV30,.,CAWRFLDANTGELFF,TGTGCCTGGAGATTTTTGGATGCGAACACCGGGGAGCTGTTTTTT
TRBD1,TRBJ2-5,TRBV4-2,.,CASSLGTGQGAETQYF,TGTGCCAGCAGCCTAGGGACGGGACAGGGGGCCGAGACCCAGTACTTC
.,TRBJ2-3,TRBV2,.,CASSAQPTDTQYF,TGTGCCAGCAGTGCCCAGCCCACAGATACGCAGTATTTT
.,TRBJ1-2,TRBV10-3,.,CAITRTRDYGYTF,TGTGCCATCACCCGGACGAGGGACTATGGCTACACCTTC